One and the same sample provided the 21 T cell receptor beta chains below, sequenced in a study of CD8 T cells in ankylosing spondylitis. TCRdb fed the 5' RACE reads into MiXCR, producing one record per CDR3 protein. The data hold about 120,000 distinct CDR3 sequences, with 12% to 15% observed a single time. Input material: blood, either unsorted or a sorted T cell fraction (not recorded which). The receptors were sampled from a female donor with ankylosing spondylitis or in good health (not recorded which).

The V call is TRBV7-2, the J call TRBJ2-7; D uncertain. This CDR3 comprises 12 residues. V was cut by 5 bases and J by 4 bases, with 9 bases left in between. Per the germline V gene, CDR1 is SGHTA and CDR2 is FQGNSA. CDR3 loop: CASSPRNYEQYF. The CDR3 coding sequence is TGTGCCAGCAGCCCCCGGAATTACGAGCAGTACTTC.

This clonotype has just a few counts. V and J are TRBV6-2 or TRBV6-3 and TRBJ1-2; D might be TRBD1 (5 bases). V was cut by 6 bases and J by 7 bases, with 12 bases left in between. The CDR3 has 12 amino acids. The germline V gene encodes CDR1 MNHEY and CDR2 SVGEGT. As DNA, the CDR3 is TGTGCCAGCAGCCAGAAGGGGTTTGGCTACACCTTC. Protein: CASSQKGFGYTF.

This clonotype was seen only a few times. The chain couples TRBV12-3 or TRBV12-4 to TRBJ2-1; 7 positions agree with TRBD2. Trimming took 6 bases from V and 10 from J; bases not matched to a gene: 15. The CDR3 is made up of 15 amino acids. CDR3 in amino acids: CASRSTSAGDREQFF. The CDR3 DNA is TGTGCCAGCAGATCAACTAGCGCGGGGGATAGGGAGCAGTTCTTC.

Points on this clonotype: Relative to the germline gene, one junction end is altered; a read error may explain this. The gene calls are TRBV6-1 and TRBJ1-1; 9 positions match TRBD1. Germline V gene data show CDR1 as MNHNS and CDR2 as SASEGT. This CDR3 spans 17 amino acids. CDR3 coding DNA: TGTGTCAGCAGCCCCGGGACAGGGCGAGGAATGAACACTGAAGCTTTCTTT. It codes for CVSSPGTGRGMNTEAFF.

This clonotype was observed at least ten times. The chain links TRBV7-9 to TRBJ2-5; D not resolved. V gave up 3 bases and J gave up 1 base, with 9 bases separating them. Per germline, CDR1 SEHNR and CDR2 FQNEAQ (reference sequence). CDR3 size: 14 residues. The CDR3 loop reads CASSFGQLQETQYF. The CDR3 nucleotides read TGTGCCAGCAGCTTCGGGCAGCTCCAAGAGACCCAGTACTTC.

This chain connects TRBV7-2 to TRBJ2-1, with 10 bases fitting TRBD2. V trimming: 5 bases; J trimming: 6 bases; junction bases outside the gene matches: 10. CDR1 and CDR2 (germline): SGHTA, FQGNSA. This CDR3 comprises 16 residues. The chain's CDR3 is CASSLPSGRAVNEQFF. The DNA of the CDR3 is TGTGCCAGCAGCCTCCCAAGCGGGAGGGCCGTCAATGAGCAGTTCTTC.

The chain recombines TRBV4-2 with TRBJ1-5; a possible D gene is TRBD1 (5 bases). The CDR3 spans 18 residues. V lost 0 bases to trimming and J lost 1 base, with 16 bases between them. The germline V gene encodes CDR1 LGHNA and CDR2 YNFKEQ. The CDR3 nucleotides are TGTGCCAGCAGCCAAGAATTGAAGGGGTTTAGGAGCAATCAGCCCCAGCATTTT. It translates to CASSQELKGFRSNQPQHF.

This clonotype was detected only a few times. This chain links TRBV12-3 or TRBV12-4 with TRBJ2-3; 8 nucleotides align to TRBD2. There are 18 residues in the CDR3. V lost 6 bases to trimming and J lost 0 bases; unmatched junction nucleotides: 14. In nucleotides, the CDR3 is TGTGCCAGCAGGGGACTAGACGGGCCTCGTGCTAGCACAGATACGCAGTATTTT. The encoded protein is CASRGLDGPRASTDTQYF.

This clonotype was detected a few times. CDR3 DNA: TGCGCCAGCAGCTTGGCCCAGGGTGTGGGGGATACGCAGTATTTT. Translated: CASSLAQGVGDTQYF. V is TRBV5-1 and J is TRBJ2-3; D may be TRBD1 (5 bases). V was clipped by 0 bases and J by 6 bases, with 14 bases between them. Germline V lookup: CDR1 SGHRS, CDR2 YFSETQ. The CDR3 is made up of 15 amino acids. Complete variable domain (other parts from reference TRBV5-1 and TRBJ2-3): KAGVTQTPRYLIKTRGQQVTLSCSPISGHRSVSWYQQTPGQGLQFLFEYFSETQRNKGNFPGRFSGRQFSNSRSEMNVSTLELGDSALYLCASSLAQGVGDTQYFGPGTRLTVL.

This clonotype was recorded at least ten times. The chain is built from TRBV6-6 and TRBJ2-7; 7 nucleotides align to TRBD1. Per germline, CDR1 MNHNY and CDR2 SVGAGI (reference sequence). This CDR3 is built from 12 residues. Trimming took 5 bases from V and 2 from J; bases not matched to a gene: 0. The CDR3 DNA sequence: TGTGCCAGCAGTGGGACAGCCTACGAGCAGTACTTC. It encodes CASSGTAYEQYF.

This clonotype was counted ten times or more. The gene calls are TRBV28 and TRBJ2-7; no clear D. The V gene lost 5 bases and the J gene lost 2 bases, with 13 bases spanning the gap. CDR3 length: 14 amino acids. Germline CDR1 reads MDHEN; CDR2 reads SYDVKM. The chain's CDR3 is CASSDREGTYEQYF. The DNA for the CDR3 is TGTGCCAGCAGTGATCGCGAAGGGACCTACGAGCAGTACTTC.

This clonotype showed up many times. The chain joins TRBV12-3 or TRBV12-4 to TRBJ2-5; the match to TRBD1 covers 8 bases. The CDR3 consists of 17 residues. Trimming cost V 1 base and J 0 bases; bases outside gene matches: 7. As DNA, the CDR3 is TGTGCCAGCAGTTTAGGGACAGGGTTCGTTGACCAAGAGACCCAGTACTTC. Translation gives CASSLGTGFVDQETQYF.

This clonotype turned up a few times. The chain joins TRBV19 to TRBJ2-7; D not resolved. The CDR3 sequence is 14 residues long. CDR1 LNHDA and CDR2 SQIVND come from the germline V gene (reference sequence). Trimming took off 3 bases at V and 2 bases at J, with 11 bases between the two ends. The CDR3 spells CASSMGRRTYEQYF. The CDR3 region has the DNA TGTGCCAGTAGTATGGGTCGACGGACCTACGAGCAGTACTTC.

This clonotype was counted a few times. The chain links TRBV7-2 to TRBJ1-4, with unresolved D. The CDR3 has 16 amino acids. CDR1 is SGHTA, CDR2 FQGNSA, per germline. Trimming took off 5 bases at V and 4 bases at J, with 17 bases between the two ends. DNA of the CDR3: TGTGCCAGCAGCCAGAAACTTAGTACTGTTAATGAAAAACTGTTTTTT. It translates to CASSQKLSTVNEKLFF.

Here the CDR3 reads CSARGEKLFF. As DNA, the CDR3 is TGCAGTGCTAGAGGAGAAAAACTGTTTTTT. V is TRBV20-1 and J is TRBJ1-4, with D unresolved. CDR1 is DFQATT, CDR2 SNEGSKA, per germline (reference sequence). CDR3 length: 10 residues. V was trimmed by 1 base and J by 8 bases, leaving 2 bases between them.

This clonotype was detected a few times. This rearrangement joins TRBV12-3 or TRBV12-4 to TRBJ1-2; D gene unclear. The CDR3 consists of 14 residues. V lost 3 bases and J lost 0, with 8 bases in between. CDR3 amino acids: CASSFGGPNYGYTF. The CDR3 region has the DNA TGTGCCAGCAGTTTCGGCGGTCCTAACTATGGCTACACCTTC.

This chain joins TRBV29-1 and TRBJ2-1, with D uncertain. CDR3 size: 13 residues. The V and J ends lost 3 bases and 9 bases respectively, with 15 bases between them. Looked up from germline, CDR1 is SQVTM and CDR2 is ANQGSEA. The CDR3 is CSVDSDVWGEQFF. The CDR3 DNA is TGCAGCGTTGACTCCGACGTATGGGGTGAGCAGTTCTTC.

The sample holds many counts of this clonotype. J is TRBJ2-2 and V is TRBV20-1, with 11 bases that match TRBD2. Germline CDR1 reads DFQATT; CDR2 reads SNEGSKA (reference sequence). The CDR3 spans 14 residues. After removal of 6 bases from V and 5 bases from J, the junction contained 5 bases not matched to a gene. CDR3 sequence reads: CSAVAGGLTGELFF. CDR3 bases: TGCAGTGCCGTAGCGGGGGGGCTTACCGGGGAGCTGTTTTTT.

This clonotype was seen only a few times. V gene TRBV30 combines with J gene TRBJ1-2; 8 nucleotides match TRBD1. Germline V gene lookup returns CDR1 GTSNPN and CDR2 SVGIG (reference sequence). V lost 1 base and J lost 8; bases outside the gene matches: 21. The CDR3 is 18 amino acids. CDR3 nucleotides: TGTGCCTGGAGTGCTCAGGGGGCCCTGATGCCCGATGGTAAGGGCTACACCTTC. Translated, it gives CAWSAQGALMPDGKGYTF.

The chain uses TRBV5-5 and TRBJ2-7; D assignment may be TRBD1 or TRBD2 (5 bases each). V lost 5 bases, J lost 0 bases, and 9 bases lay in between. This CDR3 spans 13 amino acids. Germline V gene sequence: CDR1 SGHKS, CDR2 YYEKEE (reference sequence). CDR3 DNA: TGTGCCAGCAGTTCCGGGGCCTCCTACGAGCAGTACTTC. It translates to CASSSGASYEQYF.

At least ten counts were recorded for this clonotype. The CDR3 here is CSARDPGSNNEQFF. The CDR3 region has the DNA TGCAGTGCTAGAGATCCGGGTTCAAACAATGAGCAGTTCTTC. The chain employs TRBV20-1 and TRBJ2-1; D remains ambiguous. CDR3 length equals 14 residues. V was trimmed by 0 bases and J by 5 bases, leaving 11 bases between them. The V gene's germline CDR1 is DFQATT and CDR2 SNEGSKA (reference sequence).